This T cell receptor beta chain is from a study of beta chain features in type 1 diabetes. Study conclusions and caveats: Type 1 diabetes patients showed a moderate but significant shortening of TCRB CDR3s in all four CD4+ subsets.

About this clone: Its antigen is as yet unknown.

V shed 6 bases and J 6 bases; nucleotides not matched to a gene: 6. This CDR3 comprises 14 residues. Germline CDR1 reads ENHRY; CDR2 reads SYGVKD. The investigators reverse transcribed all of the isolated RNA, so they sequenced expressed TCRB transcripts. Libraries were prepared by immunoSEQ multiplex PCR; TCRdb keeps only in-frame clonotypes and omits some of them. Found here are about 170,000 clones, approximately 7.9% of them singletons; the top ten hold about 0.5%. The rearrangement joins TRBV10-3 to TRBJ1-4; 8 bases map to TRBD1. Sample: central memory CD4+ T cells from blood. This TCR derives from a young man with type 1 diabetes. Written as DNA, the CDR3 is TGTGCCATCAGCCAGGGGGCGGCGGATGAAAAACTGTTTTTT. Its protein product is CAISQGAADEKLFF.